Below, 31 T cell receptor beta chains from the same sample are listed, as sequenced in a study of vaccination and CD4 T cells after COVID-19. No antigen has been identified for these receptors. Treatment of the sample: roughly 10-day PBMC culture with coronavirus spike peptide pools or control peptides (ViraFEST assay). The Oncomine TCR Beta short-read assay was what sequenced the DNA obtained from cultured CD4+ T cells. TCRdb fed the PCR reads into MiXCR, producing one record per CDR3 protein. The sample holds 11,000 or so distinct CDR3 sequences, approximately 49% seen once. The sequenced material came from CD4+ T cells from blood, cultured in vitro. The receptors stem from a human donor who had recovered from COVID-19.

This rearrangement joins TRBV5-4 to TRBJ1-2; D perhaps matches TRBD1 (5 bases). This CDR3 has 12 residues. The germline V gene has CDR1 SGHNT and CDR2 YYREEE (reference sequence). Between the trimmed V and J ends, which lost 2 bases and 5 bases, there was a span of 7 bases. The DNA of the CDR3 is TGTGCCAGCAGCTTACAGGAGTATGGCTACACCTTC. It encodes CASSLQEYGYTF.

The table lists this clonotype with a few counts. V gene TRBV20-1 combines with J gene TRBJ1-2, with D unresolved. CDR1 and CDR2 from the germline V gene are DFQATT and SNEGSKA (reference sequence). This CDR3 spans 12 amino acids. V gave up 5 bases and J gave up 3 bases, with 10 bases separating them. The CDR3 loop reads CSAGRGYYGYTF. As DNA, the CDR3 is TGCAGTGCTGGCAGAGGGTACTATGGCTACACCTTC.

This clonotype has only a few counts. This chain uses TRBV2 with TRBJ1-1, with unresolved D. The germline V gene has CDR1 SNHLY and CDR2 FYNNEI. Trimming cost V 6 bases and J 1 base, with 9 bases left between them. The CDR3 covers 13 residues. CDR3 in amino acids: CASRDYKNTEAFF. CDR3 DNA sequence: TGTGCCAGCAGGGACTACAAGAACACTGAAGCTTTCTTT.

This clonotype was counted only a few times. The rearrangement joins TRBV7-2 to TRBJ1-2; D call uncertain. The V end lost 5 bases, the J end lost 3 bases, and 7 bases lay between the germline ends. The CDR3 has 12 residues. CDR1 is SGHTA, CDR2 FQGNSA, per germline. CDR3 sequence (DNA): TGTGCCAGCAGCCCCCTCGACTATGGCTACACCTTC. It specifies CASSPLDYGYTF.

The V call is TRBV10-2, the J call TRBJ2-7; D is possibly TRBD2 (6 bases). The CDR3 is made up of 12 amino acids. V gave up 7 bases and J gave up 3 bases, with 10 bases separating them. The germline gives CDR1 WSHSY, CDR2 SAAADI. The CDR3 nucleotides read TGCGCCAGCAAAGGGCGGGGCTACGAGCAGTACTTC. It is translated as CASKGRGYEQYF.

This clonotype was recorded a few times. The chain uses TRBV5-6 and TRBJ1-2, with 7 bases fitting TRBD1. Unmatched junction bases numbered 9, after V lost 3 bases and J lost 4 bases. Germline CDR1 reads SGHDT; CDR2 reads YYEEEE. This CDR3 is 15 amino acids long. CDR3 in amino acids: CASSSQGGSSYGYTF. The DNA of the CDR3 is TGTGCCAGCAGCTCTCAGGGGGGTAGTTCCTATGGCTACACCTTC.

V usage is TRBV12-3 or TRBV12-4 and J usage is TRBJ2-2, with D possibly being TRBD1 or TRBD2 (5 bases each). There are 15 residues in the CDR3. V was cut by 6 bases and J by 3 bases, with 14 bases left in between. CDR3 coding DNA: TGTGCCAGCAGAAGTTCCGGGACCCACACCGGGGAGCTGTTTTTT. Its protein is CASRSSGTHTGELFF.

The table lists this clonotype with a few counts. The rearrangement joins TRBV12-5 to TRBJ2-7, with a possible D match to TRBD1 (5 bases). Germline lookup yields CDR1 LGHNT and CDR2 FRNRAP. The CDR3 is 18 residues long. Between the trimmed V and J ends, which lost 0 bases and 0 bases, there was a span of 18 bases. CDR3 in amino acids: CASGLVRGLLESSYEQYF. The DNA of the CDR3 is TGTGCTAGTGGTTTGGTAAGGGGCCTACTCGAGAGCTCCTACGAGCAGTACTTC.

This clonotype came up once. Here the CDR3 reads CASSFSGGLYNEQFF. The CDR3 DNA sequence: TGTGCCAGCAGTTTTAGCGGGGGCCTTTACAATGAGCAGTTCTTC. The chain carries TRBV6-5 and TRBJ2-1; TRBD2 aligns across 9 bases. This CDR3 is built from 15 residues. Per germline, CDR1 MNHEY and CDR2 SVGAGI. V lost 4 bases and J lost 4; bases outside the gene matches: 5.

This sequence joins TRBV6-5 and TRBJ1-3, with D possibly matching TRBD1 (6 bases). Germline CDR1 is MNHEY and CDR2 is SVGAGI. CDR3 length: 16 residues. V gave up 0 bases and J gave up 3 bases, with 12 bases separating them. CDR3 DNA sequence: TGTGCCAGCAGTTACTCGGGGGGGCGAGGTGGAAACACCATATATTTT. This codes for CASSYSGGRGGNTIYF.

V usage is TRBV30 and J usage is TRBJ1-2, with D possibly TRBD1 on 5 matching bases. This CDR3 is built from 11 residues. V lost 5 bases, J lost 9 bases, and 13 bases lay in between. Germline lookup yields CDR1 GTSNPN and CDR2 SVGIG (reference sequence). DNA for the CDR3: TGTGCCTGGGACATCGGACATCGCTACACCTTC. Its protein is CAWDIGHRYTF.

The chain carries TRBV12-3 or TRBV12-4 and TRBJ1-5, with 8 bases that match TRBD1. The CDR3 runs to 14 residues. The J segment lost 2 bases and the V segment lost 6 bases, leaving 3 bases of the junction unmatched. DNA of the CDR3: TGTGCCAGCAGGTCGACAGGGGGCAATCAGCCCCAGCATTTT. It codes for CASRSTGGNQPQHF.

In DNA, the CDR3 is TGCGCCAGCAGCCAAGACGGCAGGGGTACTGAAGCTTTCTTT. It is translated as CASSQDGRGTEAFF. The chain joins TRBV4-3 to TRBJ1-1; possibly TRBD1 for D (6 bases). The CDR3 spans 14 residues. Germline V lookup: CDR1 LGHNA, CDR2 YSLEER. Trimming shortened V by 0 bases and J by 5 bases, and 10 bases separated the two germline ends.

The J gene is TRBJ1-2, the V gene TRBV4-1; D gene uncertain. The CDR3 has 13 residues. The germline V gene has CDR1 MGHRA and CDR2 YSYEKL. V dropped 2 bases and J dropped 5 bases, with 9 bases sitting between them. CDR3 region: CASSQPSGYGYTF. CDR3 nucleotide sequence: TGCGCCAGCAGCCAACCCTCCGGGTATGGCTACACCTTC.

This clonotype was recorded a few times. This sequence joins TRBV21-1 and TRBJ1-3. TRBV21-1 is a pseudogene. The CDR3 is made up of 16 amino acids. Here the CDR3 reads CASSKVTGPPGNTIYF. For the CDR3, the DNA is TGTGCCAGCAGCAAAGTGACGGGCCCTCCTGGAAACACCATATATTTT.

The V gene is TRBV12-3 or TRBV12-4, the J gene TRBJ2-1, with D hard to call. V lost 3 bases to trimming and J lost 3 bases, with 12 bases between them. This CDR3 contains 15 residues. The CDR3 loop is CASSLVGQVYNEQFF. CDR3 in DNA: TGTGCCAGCAGTTTGGTGGGCCAGGTCTACAATGAGCAGTTCTTC.

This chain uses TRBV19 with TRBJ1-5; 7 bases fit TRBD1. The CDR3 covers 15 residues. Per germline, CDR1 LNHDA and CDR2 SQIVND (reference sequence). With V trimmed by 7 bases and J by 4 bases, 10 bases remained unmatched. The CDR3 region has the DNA TGTGCCAGTAAGATACTTGGGACAGAGAATCAGCCCCAGCATTTT. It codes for CASKILGTENQPQHF. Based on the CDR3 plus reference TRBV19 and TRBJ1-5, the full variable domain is DGGITQSPKYLFRKEGQNVTLSCEQNLNHDAMYWYRQDPGQGLRLIYYSQIVNDFQKGDIAEGYSVSREKKESFPLTVTSAQKNPTAFYLCASKILGTENQPQHFGDGTRLSIL.

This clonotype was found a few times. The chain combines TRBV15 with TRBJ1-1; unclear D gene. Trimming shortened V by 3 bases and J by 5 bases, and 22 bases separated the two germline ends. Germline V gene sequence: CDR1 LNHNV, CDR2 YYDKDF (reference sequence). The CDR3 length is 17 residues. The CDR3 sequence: CATSSAVQSALMTEAFF. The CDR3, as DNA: TGTGCCACCAGCAGTGCGGTCCAATCGGCCCTTATGACTGAAGCTTTCTTT.

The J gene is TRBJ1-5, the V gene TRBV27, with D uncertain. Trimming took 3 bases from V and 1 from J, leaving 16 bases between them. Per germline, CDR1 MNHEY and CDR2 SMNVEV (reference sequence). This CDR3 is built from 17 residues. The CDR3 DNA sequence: TGTGCCAGCAGTTTTGAAAGAAGGAAGAAGAGCAATCAGCCCCAGCATTTT. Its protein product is CASSFERRKKSNQPQHF.

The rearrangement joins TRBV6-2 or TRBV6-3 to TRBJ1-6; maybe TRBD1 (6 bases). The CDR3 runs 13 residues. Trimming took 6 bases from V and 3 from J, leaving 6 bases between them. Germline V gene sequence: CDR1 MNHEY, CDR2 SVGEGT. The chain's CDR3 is CASSRGYNSPLHF. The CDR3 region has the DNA TGTGCCAGCAGCAGGGGCTATAATTCACCCCTCCACTTT.

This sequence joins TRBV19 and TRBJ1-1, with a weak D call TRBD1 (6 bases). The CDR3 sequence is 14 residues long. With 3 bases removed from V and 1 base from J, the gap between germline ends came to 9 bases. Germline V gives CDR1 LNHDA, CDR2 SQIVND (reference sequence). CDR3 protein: CASSIRGANTEAFF. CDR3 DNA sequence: TGTGCCAGTAGTATTCGGGGGGCGAACACTGAAGCTTTCTTT.

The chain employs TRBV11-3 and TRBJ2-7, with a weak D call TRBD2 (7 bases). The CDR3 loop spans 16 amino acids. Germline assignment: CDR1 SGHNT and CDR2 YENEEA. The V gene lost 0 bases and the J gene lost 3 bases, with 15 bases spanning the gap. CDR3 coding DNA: TGTGCCAGCAGCTTAGAAAGGGGGGGCGGAGACTACGAGCAGTACTTC. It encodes CASSLERGGGDYEQYF. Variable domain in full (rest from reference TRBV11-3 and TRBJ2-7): EAGVVQSPRYKIIEKKQPVAFWCNPISGHNTLYWYLQNLGQGPELLIRYENEEAVDDSQLPKDRFSAERLKGVDSTLKIQPAELGDSAVYLCASSLERGGGDYEQYFGPGTRLTVT.

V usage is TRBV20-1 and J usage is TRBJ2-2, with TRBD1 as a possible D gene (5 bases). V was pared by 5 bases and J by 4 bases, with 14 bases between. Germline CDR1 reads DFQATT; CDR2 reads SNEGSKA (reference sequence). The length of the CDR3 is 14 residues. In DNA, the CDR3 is TGCAGTGCTCAGAAGGGGCCCTCCACCGGGGAGCTGTTTTTT. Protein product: CSAQKGPSTGELFF.

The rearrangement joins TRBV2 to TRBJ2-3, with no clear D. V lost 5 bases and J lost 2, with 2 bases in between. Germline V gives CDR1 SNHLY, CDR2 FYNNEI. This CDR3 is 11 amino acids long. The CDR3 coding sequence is TGTGCCAGCAGTAACACAGATACGCAGTATTTT. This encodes CASSNTDTQYF. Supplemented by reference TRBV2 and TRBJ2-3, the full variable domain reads EPEVTQTPSHQVTQMGQEVILRCVPISNHLYFYWYRQILGQKVEFLVSFYNNEISEKSEIFDDQFSVERPDGSNFTLKIRSTKLEDSAMYFCASSNTDTQYFGPGTRLTVL.

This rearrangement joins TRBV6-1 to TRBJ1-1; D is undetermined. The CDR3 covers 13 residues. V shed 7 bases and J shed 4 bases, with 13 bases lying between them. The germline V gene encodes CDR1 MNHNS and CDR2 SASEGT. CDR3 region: CASTRAGSTEAFF. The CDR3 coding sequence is TGTGCCAGCACCCGGGCGGGGAGCACTGAAGCTTTCTTT.

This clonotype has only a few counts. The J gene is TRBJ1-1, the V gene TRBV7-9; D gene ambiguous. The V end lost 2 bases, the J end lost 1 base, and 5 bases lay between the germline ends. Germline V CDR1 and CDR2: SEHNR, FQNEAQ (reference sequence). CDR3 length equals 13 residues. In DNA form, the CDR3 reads TGTGCCAGCAGCTTATCCCAGAACACTGAAGCTTTCTTT. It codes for CASSLSQNTEAFF.

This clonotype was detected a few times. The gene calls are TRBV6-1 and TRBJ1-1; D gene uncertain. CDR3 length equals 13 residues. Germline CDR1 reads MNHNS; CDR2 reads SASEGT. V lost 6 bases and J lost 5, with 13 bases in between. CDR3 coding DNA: TGTGCCAGCAGCCCCGCCGGAGGGACTGAAGCTTTCTTT. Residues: CASSPAGGTEAFF.

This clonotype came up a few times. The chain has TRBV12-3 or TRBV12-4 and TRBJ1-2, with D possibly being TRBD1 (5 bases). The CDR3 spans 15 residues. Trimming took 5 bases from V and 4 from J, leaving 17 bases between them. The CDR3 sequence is CASSDLQGLGYGYTF. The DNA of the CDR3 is TGTGCCAGCAGTGATCTTCAGGGACTCGGCTATGGCTACACCTTC.

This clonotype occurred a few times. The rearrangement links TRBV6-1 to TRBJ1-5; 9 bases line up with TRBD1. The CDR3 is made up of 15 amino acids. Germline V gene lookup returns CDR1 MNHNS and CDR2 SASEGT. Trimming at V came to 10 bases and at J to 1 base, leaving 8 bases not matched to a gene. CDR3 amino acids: CAIHRGLSSNQPQHF. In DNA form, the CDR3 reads TGTGCCATCCACAGGGGGCTGTCGAGCAATCAGCCCCAGCATTTT.

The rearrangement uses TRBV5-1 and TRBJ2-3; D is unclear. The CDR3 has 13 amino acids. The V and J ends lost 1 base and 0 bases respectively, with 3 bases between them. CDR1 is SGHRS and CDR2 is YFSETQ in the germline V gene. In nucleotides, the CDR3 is TGCGCCAGCAGCTTGTCAAGCACAGATACGCAGTATTTT. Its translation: CASSLSSTDTQYF.

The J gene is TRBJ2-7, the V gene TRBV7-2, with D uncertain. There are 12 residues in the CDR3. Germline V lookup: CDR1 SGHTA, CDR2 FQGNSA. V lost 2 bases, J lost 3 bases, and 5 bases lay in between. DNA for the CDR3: TGTGCCAGCAGCTTAAACGGCTACGAGCAGTACTTC. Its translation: CASSLNGYEQYF.